The source of this T cell receptor (beta chain) is a study of cytomegalovirus exposure and HLA in healthy donors. Researchers ran the PCR with 60 Vbeta and 13 Jbeta primers. Data came from immunoSEQ multiplex PCR; TCRdb stores just in-frame clones and leaves some out. The table includes under 70,000 clones, 77% detected once. This clone was counted between two and nine times. The antigen remains undetermined. Study-level findings and limits: An apparent linkage of common viral pathogens to several of the most significant clusters emerged in a later analysis. Per a prior analysis, the majority of TCR beta V segments were productive roughly 87% or roughly 30% of the time. Most TCR sequences showed up rarely, but some public TCRs showed up in many donors. The study designated 150 or so TCR beta chains cytomegalovirus-associated.

V shed 11 bases and J shed 7 bases, with 5 bases lying between them. The CDR3 length is 8 residues. Germline loops: CDR1 MNHEY, CDR2 SVGAGI. The sequence derives from a female donor in good health and CMV-seronegative. The chain joins TRBV6-5 to TRBJ1-1; D call uncertain. Sequencing input: PBMCs. The CDR3 sequence is CAAGEAFF. The CDR3 coding sequence is TGTGCCGCCGGTGAAGCTTTCTTT.